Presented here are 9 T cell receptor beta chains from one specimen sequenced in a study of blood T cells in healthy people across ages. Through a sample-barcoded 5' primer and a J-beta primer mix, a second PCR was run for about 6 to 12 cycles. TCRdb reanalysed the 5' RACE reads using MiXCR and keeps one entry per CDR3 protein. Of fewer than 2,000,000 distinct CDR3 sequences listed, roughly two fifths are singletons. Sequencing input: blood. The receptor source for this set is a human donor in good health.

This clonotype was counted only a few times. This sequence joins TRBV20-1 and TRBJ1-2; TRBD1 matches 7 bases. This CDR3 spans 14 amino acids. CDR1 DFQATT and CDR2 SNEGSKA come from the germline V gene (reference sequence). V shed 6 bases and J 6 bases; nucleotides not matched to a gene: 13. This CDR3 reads CSATLTGVEDGYTF. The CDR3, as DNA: TGCAGTGCCACGCTCACAGGGGTGGAAGATGGCTACACCTTC.

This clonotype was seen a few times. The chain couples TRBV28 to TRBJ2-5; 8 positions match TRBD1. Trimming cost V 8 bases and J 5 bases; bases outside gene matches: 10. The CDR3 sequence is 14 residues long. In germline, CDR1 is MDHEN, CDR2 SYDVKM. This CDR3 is CASVNSGQVETQYF. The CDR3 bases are TGTGCCAGCGTCAATTCGGGACAGGTGGAGACCCAGTACTTC.

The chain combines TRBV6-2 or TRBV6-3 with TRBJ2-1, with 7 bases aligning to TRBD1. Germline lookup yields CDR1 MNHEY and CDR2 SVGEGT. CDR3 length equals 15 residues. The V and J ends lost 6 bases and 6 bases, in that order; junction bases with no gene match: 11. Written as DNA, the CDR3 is TGTGCCAGCAGACTACAGGGGTTTAAGGGCAATGAGCAGTTCTTC. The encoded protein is CASRLQGFKGNEQFF.

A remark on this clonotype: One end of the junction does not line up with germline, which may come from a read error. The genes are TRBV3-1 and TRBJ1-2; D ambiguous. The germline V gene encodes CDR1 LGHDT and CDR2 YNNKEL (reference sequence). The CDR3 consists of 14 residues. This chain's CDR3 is CTSSQIDINYGYTF. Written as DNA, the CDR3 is TGTACCAGCAGCCAAATAGATATTAACTATGGCTACACCTTC.

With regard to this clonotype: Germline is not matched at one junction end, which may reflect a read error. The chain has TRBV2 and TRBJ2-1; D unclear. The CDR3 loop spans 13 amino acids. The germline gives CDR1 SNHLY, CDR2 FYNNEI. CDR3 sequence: CAGSEARNNEQFF. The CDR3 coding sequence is TGTGCCGGCAGTGAAGCCAGGAACAATGAGCAGTTCTTC.

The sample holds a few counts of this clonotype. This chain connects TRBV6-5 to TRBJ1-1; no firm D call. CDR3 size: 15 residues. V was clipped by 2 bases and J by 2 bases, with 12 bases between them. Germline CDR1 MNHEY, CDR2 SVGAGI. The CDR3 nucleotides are TGTGCCAGCAGTTACGGAGGAGGCCCCAACACTGAAGCTTTCTTT. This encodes CASSYGGGPNTEAFF.

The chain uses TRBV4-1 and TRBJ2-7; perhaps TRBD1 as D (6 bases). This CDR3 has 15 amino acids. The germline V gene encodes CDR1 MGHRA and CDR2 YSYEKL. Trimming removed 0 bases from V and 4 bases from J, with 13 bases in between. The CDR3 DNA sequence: TGCGCCAGCAGCCAAGATACGGGACAAGCATACGAGCAGTACTTC. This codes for CASSQDTGQAYEQYF.

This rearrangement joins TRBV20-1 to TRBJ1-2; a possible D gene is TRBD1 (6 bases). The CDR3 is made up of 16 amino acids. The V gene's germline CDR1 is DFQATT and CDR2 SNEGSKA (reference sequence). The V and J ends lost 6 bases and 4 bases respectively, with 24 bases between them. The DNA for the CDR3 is TGCAGTGCCGACGGGGTGGGCAGGGGCGACCTCTATGGCTACACCTTC. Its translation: CSADGVGRGDLYGYTF.

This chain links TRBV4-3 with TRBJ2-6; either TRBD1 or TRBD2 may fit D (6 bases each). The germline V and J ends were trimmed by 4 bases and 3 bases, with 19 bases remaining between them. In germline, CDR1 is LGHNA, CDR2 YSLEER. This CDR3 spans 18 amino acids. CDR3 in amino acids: CASSPPTQGLFGANVLTF. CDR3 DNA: TGCGCCAGCAGCCCCCCTACACAGGGACTCTTTGGGGCCAACGTCCTGACTTTC.